This TCR beta chain was retrieved from a study of T cells in Graves' hyperthyroidism and ophthalmopathy. The study's findings and limits: By a 13 V-J model, ophthalmopathy was set apart from stable hyperthyroidism. Blood also carried most thyroid clonotypes expanded above 0.001.

On this clonotype itself: As yet, its antigen is unknown.

The junction had 14 bases not matched to a gene; V was cut back by 8 bases and J by 8 bases. CDR3 size: 15 residues. Germline V gene data show CDR1 as MNHNS and CDR2 as SASEGT. Researchers took RNA transcripts and amplified the TCR beta CDR3 regions from them. A first-round RT-PCR of the TCR CDR3 used the HTBI primer set. Each CDR3 protein is one row after TCRdb ran MiXCR on the multiplex PCR reads. The table records more than 300,000 distinct CDR3 sequences, approximately 15% of them present only once. The PBMCs were taken from approximately 9 ml of fresh peripheral blood. Sequencing used blood. V is TRBV6-1 and J is TRBJ2-1; 8 nucleotides match TRBD1. This TCR was sampled from a woman aged 25-40 years with Graves' hyperthyroidism. CDR3 bases: TGTGCCAGCCGAAACGAGGACAGGGAAGGCTATGAGCAGTTCTTC. This translates into CASRNEDREGYEQFF.